The 6 T cell receptor beta chains presented below share a single source sample, sequenced in a study of cytomegalovirus exposure and HLA in healthy donors. The method was immunoSEQ multiplex PCR; TCRdb's version includes in-frame clones alone and lacks a portion of them. The sample lists around 260,000 clones, about nine tenths occurring once. Source material: PBMCs. The origin of the receptors is a woman younger than 45 in good health and CMV-seronegative.

The rearrangement uses TRBV28 and TRBJ1-2, with D possibly being TRBD1 (6 bases). There are 15 residues in the CDR3. Trimming shortened V by 3 bases and J by 4 bases, and 15 bases separated the two germline ends. The germline CDR1 and CDR2 sequences are MDHEN and SYDVKM. In nucleotides, the CDR3 is TGTGCCAGCAGTTTGGACAGCAAACCCCTCTATGGCTACACCTTC. It encodes CASSLDSKPLYGYTF.

CDR3 protein: CASSLAVREGLTGELFF. The CDR3 coding sequence is TGTGCCAGCAGCTTAGCTGTGCGGGAGGGCCTCACCGGGGAGCTGTTTTTT. The chain uses TRBV13 and TRBJ2-2, with TRBD2 matching 9 bases. The CDR3 loop spans 17 amino acids. With V trimmed by 1 base and J by 4 bases, 7 bases remained unmatched. CDR1 PRHDT and CDR2 FYEKMQ come from the germline V gene (reference sequence). Supplemented by reference TRBV13 and TRBJ2-2, the full variable domain reads AAGVIQSPRHLIKEKRETATLKCYPIPRHDTVYWYQQGPGQDPQFLISFYEKMQSDKGSIPDRFSAQQFSDYHSELNMSSLELGDSALYFCASSLAVREGLTGELFFGEGSRLTVL.

The chain couples TRBV5-1 to TRBJ2-7; 11 positions match TRBD2. With V trimmed by 1 base and J by 6 bases, 3 bases remained unmatched. The CDR3 is 14 residues long. Germline values: CDR1 SGHRS, CDR2 YFSETQ. The CDR3 loop is CASSLQLAGAEQYF. CDR3 bases: TGCGCCAGCAGCTTGCAACTAGCGGGAGCCGAGCAGTACTTC.

The rearrangement joins TRBV4-3 to TRBJ2-7; 8 nucleotides align to TRBD1. CDR1 and CDR2 (germline): LGHNA, YSLEER. The CDR3 spans 15 residues. Trimming at V came to 0 bases and at J to 7 bases, leaving 8 bases not matched to a gene. CDR3 protein: CASSQDPGQGREQYF. DNA for the CDR3: TGCGCCAGCAGCCAAGATCCCGGACAGGGTAGGGAGCAGTACTTC.

V and J are TRBV27 and TRBJ2-2, with TRBD2 matching 10 bases. V shed 3 bases, J shed 3 bases, and the junction held 4 bases outside the gene matches. The CDR3 is made up of 16 amino acids. Germline CDR1 reads MNHEY; CDR2 reads SMNVEV (reference sequence). CDR3 DNA: TGTGCCAGCAGTTTGGCTAGCGGGAGCTACACCGGGGAGCTGTTTTTT. Amino acids: CASSLASGSYTGELFF.

The table lists this clone with a count of one. The chain carries TRBV19 and TRBJ2-7; 10 nucleotides align to TRBD2. This CDR3 spans 13 amino acids. Germline lookup yields CDR1 LNHDA and CDR2 SQIVND (reference sequence). V was clipped by 8 bases and J by 5 bases; unmatched bases: 6. The CDR3 loop is CASSLAGVHEQYF. In DNA form, the CDR3 reads TGTGCCAGTTCCCTAGCGGGAGTCCACGAGCAGTACTTC.